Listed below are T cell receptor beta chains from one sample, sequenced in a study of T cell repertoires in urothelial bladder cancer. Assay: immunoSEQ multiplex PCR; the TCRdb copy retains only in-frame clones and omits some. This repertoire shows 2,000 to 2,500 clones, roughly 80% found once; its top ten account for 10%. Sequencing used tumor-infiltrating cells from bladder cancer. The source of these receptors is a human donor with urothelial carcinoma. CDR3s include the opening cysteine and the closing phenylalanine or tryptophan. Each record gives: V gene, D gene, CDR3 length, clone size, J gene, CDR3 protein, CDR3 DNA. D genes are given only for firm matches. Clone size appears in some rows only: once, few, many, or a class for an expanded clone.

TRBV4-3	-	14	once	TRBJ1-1	CASSQDHLNTEAFF	TGCGCCAGCAGCCAAGATCACCTGAACACTGAAGCTTTCTTT
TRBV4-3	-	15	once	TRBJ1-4	CASSSQRVVNEKLFF	TGCGCCAGCAGCTCACAGCGGGTGGTTAATGAAAAACTGTTTTTT
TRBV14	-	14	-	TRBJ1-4	CASSQGARSEKLFF	TGTGCCAGCAGCCAAGGGGCAAGGAGTGAAAAACTGTTTTTT
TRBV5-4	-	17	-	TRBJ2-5	CASSQTGRGLHQETQYF	TGTGCCAGCAGCCAGACAGGGAGGGGGCTGCACCAAGAGACCCAGTACTTC
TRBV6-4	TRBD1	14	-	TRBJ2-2	CASRVGQHTGELFF	TGTGCCAGCCGTGTGGGACAGCACACCGGGGAGCTGTTTTTT
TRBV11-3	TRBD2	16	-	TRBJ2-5	CASSLRREFFLETQYF	TGTGCCAGCAGCTTACGGCGGGAGTTTTTTTTGGAGACCCAGTACTTC
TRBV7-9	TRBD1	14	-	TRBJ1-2	CASSLGDRVYGYTF	TGTGCCAGCAGCTTGGGGGACAGGGTATATGGCTACACCTTC
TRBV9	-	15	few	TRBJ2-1	CASMRGGSSYNEQFF	TGTGCCAGCATGAGAGGAGGGAGTTCCTACAATGAGCAGTTCTTC
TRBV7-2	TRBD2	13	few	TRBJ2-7	CASSYAGGHEQYF	TGTGCCAGCAGCTACGCGGGAGGTCACGAGCAGTACTTC
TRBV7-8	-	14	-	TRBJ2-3	CASSLDARGDTQYF	TGTGCCAGCAGCTTAGACGCTAGAGGAGATACGCAGTATTTT
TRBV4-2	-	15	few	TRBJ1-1	CASSPRSMMGAEAFF	TGTGCCAGCAGCCCAAGATCGATGATGGGGGCTGAAGCTTTCTTT
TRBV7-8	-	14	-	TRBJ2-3	CASSLMRGTDTQYF	TGTGCCAGCAGCTTAATGAGGGGCACAGATACGCAGTATTTT
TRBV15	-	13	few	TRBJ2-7	CATSRGRSYEQYF	TGTGCCACCAGCAGGGGACGGAGCTACGAGCAGTACTTC
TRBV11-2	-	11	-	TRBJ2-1	CASSLNNEQFF	TGTGCCAGCAGCTTGAACAATGAGCAGTTCTTC
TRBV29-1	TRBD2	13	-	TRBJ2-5	CSVEWGLGETQYF	TGCAGCGTTGAGTGGGGACTAGGTGAGACCCAGTACTTC
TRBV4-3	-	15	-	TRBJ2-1	CASSQDPTAYNEQFF	TGCGCCAGCAGCCAAGATCCTACCGCCTACAATGAGCAGTTCTTC
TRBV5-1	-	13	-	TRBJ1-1	CASSLVGDTEAFF	TGCGCCAGCAGCTTGGTAGGGGACACTGAAGCTTTCTTT
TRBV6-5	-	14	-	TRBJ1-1	CASSPQGLGTEAFF	TGTGCCAGCAGTCCGCAGGGGTTGGGGACTGAAGCTTTCTTT
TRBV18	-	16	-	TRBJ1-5	CASSPWGESANQPQHF	TGTGCCAGCTCACCGTGGGGGGAGAGCGCCAATCAGCCCCAGCATTTT
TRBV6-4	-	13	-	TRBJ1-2	CASSEDGHYGYTF	TGTGCCAGCAGTGAGGACGGCCACTATGGCTACACCTTC
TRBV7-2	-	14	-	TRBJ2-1	CASSLWSGNNEQFF	TGTGCCAGCAGCTTATGGTCAGGAAACAATGAGCAGTTCTTC
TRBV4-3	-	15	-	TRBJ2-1	CASSQARFGSTEQFF	TGCGCCAGCAGCCAAGCCCGGTTTGGGTCCACTGAGCAGTTCTTC
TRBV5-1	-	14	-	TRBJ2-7	CASSPPGLANEQYF	TGCGCCAGCAGCCCCCCAGGGCTAGCGAACGAGCAGTACTTC
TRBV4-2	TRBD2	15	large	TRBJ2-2	CASSRSGRANGELFF	TGTGCCAGCAGCCGAAGCGGGAGGGCCAACGGGGAGCTGTTTTTT
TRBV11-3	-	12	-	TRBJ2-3	CASKGAPDTQYF	TGTGCCAGCAAAGGGGCCCCAGATACGCAGTATTTT
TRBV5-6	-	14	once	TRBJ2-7	CASSSGRLVDEQYF	TGTGCCAGCAGCTCCGGCCGTCTAGTCGACGAGCAGTACTTC
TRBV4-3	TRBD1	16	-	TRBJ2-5	CASSQGSGQGGLTQYF	TGCGCCAGCAGCCAAGGATCGGGACAGGGAGGCCTGACCCAGTACTTC
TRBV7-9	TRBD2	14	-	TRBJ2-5	CASSLAGRRETQYF	TGTGCCAGCAGCTTAGCCGGGAGGCGAGAGACCCAGTACTTC
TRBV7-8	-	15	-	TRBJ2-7	CASSLVRGARREQYF	TGTGCCAGCAGCTTAGTCAGGGGGGCGCGCAGAGAGCAGTACTTC
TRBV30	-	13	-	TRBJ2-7	CAWTYGTAPEQYF	TGTGCCTGGACCTACGGGACGGCCCCCGAGCAGTACTTC
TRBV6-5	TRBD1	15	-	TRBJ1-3	CASSPGTGTGNTIYF	TGTGCCAGCAGTCCCGGGACAGGGACTGGAAACACCATATATTTT
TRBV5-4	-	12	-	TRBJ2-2	CASSFNTGELFF	TGTGCCAGCAGCTTTAACACCGGGGAGCTGTTTTTT
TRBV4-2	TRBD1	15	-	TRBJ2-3	CASSQLQGARDTQYF	TGTGCCAGCAGCCAGCTACAGGGGGCCCGGGATACGCAGTATTTT
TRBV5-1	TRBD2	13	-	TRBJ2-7	CASSPGGTYEQYF	TGCGCCAGCAGCCCCGGGGGGACGTACGAGCAGTACTTC
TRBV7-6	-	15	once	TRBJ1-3	CASSAQERSGNTIYF	TGTGCCAGCAGCGCCCAGGAACGCTCTGGAAACACCATATATTTT
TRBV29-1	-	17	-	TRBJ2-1	CSVEVGNEGVWGLEQFF	TGCAGCGTTGAAGTGGGGAATGAGGGGGTGTGGGGATTGGAGCAGTTCTTC
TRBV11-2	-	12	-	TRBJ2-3	CASSFSEDTQYF	TGTGCCAGCAGCTTCTCCGAAGATACGCAGTATTTT
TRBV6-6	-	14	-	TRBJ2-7	CASSYSNRVYEQYF	TGTGCCAGCAGTTACTCGAACAGGGTGTACGAGCAGTACTTC